The T cell receptor (beta chain) under discussion was sequenced for a study of CD8 T cells in Susac syndrome. Sequencing of TCR beta covered CD8+ and CD4+ T cells obtained from blood. Healthy donors acted as controls, with matching for age and sex. The authors negatively isolated CD8+ and CD4+ T cells and FACS-enriched TEMRA cells. It was with random hexamers that about 0.45 to 1 ug RNA was reverse transcribed. TCRdb passed the immunoSEQ multiplex PCR reads through MiXCR, listing each CDR3 protein once. Here the sample spans 130,000 to 150,000 distinct CDR3 sequences, roughly 94% being singletons. Germline lookup yields CDR1 SGHNT and CDR2 YYREEE (reference sequence). Trimming cost V 0 bases and J 6 bases, with 16 bases left between them. CDR3 length: 16 amino acids.

Sequencing used CD4+ T cells from PBMCs. The TCR was taken from a human donor in good health. This chain uses TRBV5-4 with TRBJ2-1; D is perhaps TRBD1 or TRBD2 (5 bases each). The CDR3: CASSLDLAGSSNEQFF. CDR3 bases: TGTGCCAGCAGCTTGGATTTGGCAGGGAGTTCCAATGAGCAGTTCTTC.